One sample yielded the 10 T cell receptor beta chains listed below, sequenced in a study of cytomegalovirus exposure and HLA in healthy donors. PCR employed 60 Vbeta and 13 Jbeta primers. The data were produced by immunoSEQ multiplex PCR, yet TCRdb's version contains in-frame clones alone and is incomplete. The table includes approximately 160,000 clones, roughly 80% detected once. The sequenced material came from PBMCs. The receptors were gathered from a woman in her late teens or twenties in good health and CMV-seronegative.

The V call is TRBV10-2, the J call TRBJ2-2; 11 bases align to TRBD2. The CDR3 has 14 amino acids. V lost 7 bases and J lost 3; bases outside the gene matches: 1. Germline CDR1 is WSHSY and CDR2 is SAAADI. The CDR3 sequence: CASKLAGDTGELFF. CDR3 nucleotides: TGCGCCAGCAAACTAGCGGGAGACACCGGGGAGCTGTTTTTT.

The chain uses TRBV6-1 and TRBJ2-1, with D possibly matching TRBD2 (6 bases). This CDR3 has 13 amino acids. V lost 4 bases to trimming and J lost 4 bases, with 8 bases between them. Germline V gives CDR1 MNHNS, CDR2 SASEGT. CDR3 loop: CASSASAYNEQFF. CDR3 DNA: TGTGCCAGCAGTGCTAGCGCATACAATGAGCAGTTCTTC.

This chain uses TRBV18 with TRBJ1-2, with 9 bases aligning to TRBD1. The V segment lost 6 bases and the J segment 4 bases; nucleotides outside the gene matches: 18. Germline-derived CDR1 and CDR2 are KGHSH and LQKENI. The CDR3 contains 18 residues. CDR3 sequence reads: CASSAPLKPGQGFYGYTF. CDR3 bases: TGTGCCAGCTCTGCACCTCTCAAACCGGGACAGGGCTTCTATGGCTACACCTTC.

The CDR3 sequence is CASSYPSGRGELFF. CDR3 coding DNA: TGTGCCAGCAGTTACCCTAGCGGGAGAGGGGAGCTGTTTTTT. V usage is TRBV28 and J usage is TRBJ2-2; 10 bases align to TRBD2. Germline V CDR1 and CDR2: MDHEN, SYDVKM. The CDR3 runs 14 residues. With 4 bases clipped from V and 8 bases from J, the junction kept 4 bases outside the gene matches.

The chain recombines TRBV30 with TRBJ1-4; D uncertain. The V and J ends lost 2 bases and 5 bases respectively, with 9 bases between them. The CDR3 consists of 13 residues. The V gene's germline CDR1 is GTSNPN and CDR2 SVGIG (reference sequence). CDR3 protein: CAWSRRVNEKLFF. In DNA form, the CDR3 reads TGTGCCTGGAGTAGGCGGGTAAATGAAAAACTGTTTTTT. Filled out from reference TRBV30 and TRBJ1-4, the complete variable domain reads SQTIHQWPATLVQPVGSPLSLECTVEGTSNPNLYWYRQAAGRGLQLLFYSVGIGQISSEVPQNLSASRPQDRQFILSSKKLLLSDSGFYLCAWSRRVNEKLFFGSGTQLSVL.

V gene TRBV7-9 combines with J gene TRBJ2-7; 7 positions agree with TRBD1. The CDR3 has 15 residues. The ends lost 0 bases at V and 2 bases at J; junction bases unmatched: 4. Germline loops: CDR1 SEHNR, CDR2 FQNEAQ (reference sequence). The CDR3 DNA reads TGTGCCAGCAGCTTAGCGAGTACAGGGGCCTACGAGCAGTACTTC. Amino acid sequence: CASSLASTGAYEQYF.

J is TRBJ1-1 and V is TRBV5-1; a possible D gene is TRBD1 (5 bases). CDR1 is SGHRS, CDR2 YFSETQ, per germline. This CDR3 has 15 amino acids. The V end was cut by 4 bases, the J end by 1 base, with 14 bases between. CDR3 loop: CASSLAGGRNTEAFF. DNA for the CDR3: TGCGCCAGCAGCCTAGCGGGGGGGAGGAACACTGAAGCTTTCTTT.

J is TRBJ2-1 and V is TRBV9, with TRBD2 identical over 16 bases. The germline V gene has CDR1 SGDLS and CDR2 YYNGEE. V was pared by 2 bases and J by 6 bases, with 8 bases of the junction left unmatched. The CDR3 contains 18 residues. CDR3 sequence reads: CASSVTGTSGRAGNEQFF. As DNA, the CDR3 is TGTGCCAGCAGCGTCACCGGGACTAGCGGGAGGGCCGGCAATGAGCAGTTCTTC.

V and J are TRBV4-1 and TRBJ2-5; 10 nucleotides line up with TRBD2. CDR1 MGHRA and CDR2 YSYEKL come from the germline V gene. V shed 0 bases and J 5 bases; nucleotides not matched to a gene: 9. The CDR3 is made up of 17 amino acids. CDR3 in amino acids: CASSQDLIAGGGETQYF. In DNA form, the CDR3 reads TGCGCCAGCAGCCAAGATCTCATAGCGGGAGGCGGTGAGACCCAGTACTTC.

The V and J genes are TRBV19 and TRBJ1-2; 8 bases agree with TRBD1. Germline CDR1 reads LNHDA; CDR2 reads SQIVND (reference sequence). V was clipped by 5 bases and J by 1 base; unmatched bases: 3. This CDR3 has 14 residues. CDR3 sequence (DNA): TGTGCCAGTAGTCCGACAGGGGATAACTATGGCTACACCTTC. The encoded protein is CASSPTGDNYGYTF.